The T cell receptor beta chain under discussion was sequenced for a study of OX40 agonist ivuxolimab in advanced cancers. Points from the study as a whole: Expanded clones tended on average to be more numerous among CD8+ T cells than CD4+.

The CDR3 runs to 12 residues. V lost 9 bases, J lost 2 bases, and 11 bases lay in between. The germline V gene has CDR1 MDHEN and CDR2 SYDVKM. About this clone: Its antigen is not known.

Only in-frame clones appear in the TCRdb table, and some are missing; sequencing was by immunoSEQ multiplex PCR. The sample has about 100,000 clones; around 93% are singletons. This TCR derives from an adult with an advanced solid tumor such as melanoma, head and neck, liver or kidney cancer. J is TRBJ2-7 and V is TRBV28, with D perhaps matching TRBD1 (5 bases). The sample in question was CD4+ or CD8+ T cells sorted from blood, obtained in a trial of the OX40 agonist ivuxolimab. CDR3: CASNRLTYEQYF. CDR3 sequence (DNA): TGTGCCAGTAACAGGTTAACCTACGAGCAGTACTTC.